A selection of T cell receptor beta chains follows, all from one sample in a study of human T cells and chemical hapten exposure. MiXCR, applied by TCRdb to the RACE reads, yields one record per CDR3 protein. The repertoire holds 30,000 or so distinct CDR3 sequences, with nearly 7.5% as singletons. The sequenced material came from whole blood. The receptors stem from a human donor in good health. Some clones in this sample may be carry-over from other donors' samples. CDR3s include the opening cysteine and the closing phenylalanine or tryptophan. Fields, in order: clone size, V gene, J gene, D gene, CDR3 DNA, CDR3 protein. A D gene is named only where the DNA matches it firmly. Clone size is shown for a subset of rows, as once, few, many or a class of expanded clone.

NA	TRBV21-1	TRBJ2-1	NA	TGTGCCAGCAACAACAGGGAAACAAGCTCCTACAATGAGCAGTTCTTC	CASNNRETSSYNEQFF
few	TRBV12-3/TRBV12-4	TRBJ2-3	TRBD2	TGTGCCAGCAGTCTTACTAGACGGGGGGGAGATACGCAGTATTTT	CASSLTRRGGDTQYF
many	TRBV28	TRBJ2-7	NA	TGTGCCAGCAGATCGACTGGTTACTACGAGCAGTACTTC	CASRSTGYYEQYF
NA	TRBV30	TRBJ2-3	NA	TGTGCCTGGAGTCCCCTGACAACCACAGATACGCAGTATTTT	CAWSPLTTTDTQYF
many	TRBV3-1	TRBJ2-7	TRBD1	TGTGCCAGCAGCCAAGCATGGACAGGGTCCTACGAGCAGTACTTC	CASSQAWTGSYEQYF
NA	TRBV20-1	TRBJ1-5	NA	TGCAGTGCTAGGGAACCAGTAGGCAATCAGCCCCAGCATTTT	CSAREPVGNQPQHF
NA	TRBV20-1	TRBJ2-3	NA	TGCAGTGCCAGTTCTCTCGGGGATACGCAGTATTTT	CSASSLGDTQYF
NA	TRBV16	TRBJ1-1	TRBD1	TGTGCCAGCAGCCAATCAGGACAGGGGGTCGAAGCTTTCTTT	CASSQSGQGVEAFF
many	TRBV28	TRBJ2-5	NA	TGTGCCAGCAGACCTCAGGGAAGCTTAAAAGAGACCCAGTACTTC	CASRPQGSLKETQYF
many	TRBV20-1	TRBJ2-7	NA	TGCAGTGGGGTGGGGGAGCGCCAATACGAGCAGTACTTC	CSGVGERQYEQYF
few	TRBV29-1	TRBJ2-4	NA	TGCAGCGTTGAAATGGGGGCCAAAAACATTCAGTACTTC	CSVEMGAKNIQYF
many	TRBV5-1	TRBJ1-6	NA	TGCGCCAGCAGCTTGGAGGGGAGCTCCTATAATTCACCCCTCCACTTT	CASSLEGSSYNSPLHF
NA	TRBV12-3/TRBV12-4	TRBJ2-7	NA	TGTGCCAGCAGTTTAACTCGAGGTTACGAGCAGTACTTC	CASSLTRGYEQYF